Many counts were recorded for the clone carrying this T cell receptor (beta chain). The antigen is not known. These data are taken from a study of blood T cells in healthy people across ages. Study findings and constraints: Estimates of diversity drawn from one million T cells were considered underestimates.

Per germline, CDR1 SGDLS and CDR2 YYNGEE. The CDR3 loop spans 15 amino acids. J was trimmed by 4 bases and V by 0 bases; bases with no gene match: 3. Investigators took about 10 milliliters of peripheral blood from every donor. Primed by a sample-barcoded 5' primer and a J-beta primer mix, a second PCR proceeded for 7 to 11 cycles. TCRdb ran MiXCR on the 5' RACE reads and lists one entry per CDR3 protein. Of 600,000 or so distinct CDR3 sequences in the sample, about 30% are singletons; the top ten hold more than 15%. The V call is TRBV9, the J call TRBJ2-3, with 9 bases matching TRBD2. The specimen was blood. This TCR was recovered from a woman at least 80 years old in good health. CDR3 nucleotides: TGTGCCAGCAGCGTAGCTCTAGCGGGGTCAGATACGCAGTATTTT. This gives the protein CASSVALAGSDTQYF.